This is a list of T cell receptor beta chains from one sample in a study of radiotherapy plus CTLA-4 blockade in lung cancer. Assay used: immunoSEQ multiplex PCR; TCRdb lists only in-frame clones, some missing. This repertoire shows tens of thousands of clones, 80% to 85% found once; its top ten account for 0.82%. The sample consisted of peripheral blood, taken from a patient treated with radiotherapy plus ipilimumab. These receptors all come from a human donor with non-small cell lung cancer who had stable disease on radiotherapy plus ipilimumab. The CDR3 runs from the conserved cysteine through the conserved F or W. The order of the fields is D gene, J gene, CDR3 length, V gene, clone size, CDR3 protein, CDR3 DNA. A D gene is named only where the DNA matches it firmly. Where a row states a size, it is once, few, many or the class of an expanded clone; other rows omit it.

d_call: .; j_call: TRBJ2-2; cdr3_length: 15; v_call: TRBV11-1; clone_size: .; cdr3_aa: CASSLIRDTAGELFF; cdr3_nt: TGTGCCAGCAGCCTAATACGGGATACGGCCGGGGAGCTGTTTTTT
d_call: TRBD2; j_call: TRBJ2-1; cdr3_length: 14; v_call: TRBV28; clone_size: .; cdr3_aa: CASSFSTSGNEQFF; cdr3_nt: TGTGCCAGCAGTTTTAGTACTAGCGGCAATGAGCAGTTCTTC
d_call: .; j_call: TRBJ1-1; cdr3_length: 14; v_call: TRBV5-6; clone_size: .; cdr3_aa: CASTTGSGGTEAFF; cdr3_nt: TGTGCCAGCACTACTGGGTCTGGGGGCACTGAAGCTTTCTTT
d_call: TRBD1; j_call: TRBJ1-6; cdr3_length: 15; v_call: TRBV5-4; clone_size: .; cdr3_aa: CASSLQGQVNSPLHF; cdr3_nt: TGTGCCAGCAGCTTACAGGGACAGGTCAATTCACCCCTCCACTTT
d_call: TRBD2; j_call: TRBJ2-3; cdr3_length: 17; v_call: TRBV28; clone_size: .; cdr3_aa: CASSSAGGIEGTDTQYF; cdr3_nt: TGTGCCAGCAGTTCCGCGGGGGGCATTGAGGGGACAGATACGCAGTATTTT
d_call: TRBD2; j_call: TRBJ2-7; cdr3_length: 14; v_call: TRBV7-2; clone_size: .; cdr3_aa: CASSQRTSGVGQYF; cdr3_nt: TGTGCCAGCAGTCAGAGGACTAGCGGGGTTGGGCAGTACTTC
d_call: .; j_call: TRBJ1-1; cdr3_length: 16; v_call: TRBV4-1; clone_size: .; cdr3_aa: CASSQAENSMNTEAFF; cdr3_nt: TGCGCCAGCAGCCAAGCCGAGAACAGCATGAACACTGAAGCTTTCTTT
d_call: TRBD1; j_call: TRBJ2-5; cdr3_length: 14; v_call: TRBV6-6; clone_size: .; cdr3_aa: CASSNTGQQETQYF; cdr3_nt: TGTGCCAGCAGTAACACGGGACAGCAAGAGACCCAGTACTTC
d_call: .; j_call: TRBJ2-5; cdr3_length: 13; v_call: TRBV5-1; clone_size: .; cdr3_aa: CASKLRYQETQYF; cdr3_nt: TGCGCCAGTAAGCTCCGGTACCAAGAGACCCAGTACTTC
d_call: .; j_call: TRBJ2-5; cdr3_length: 10; v_call: TRBV19; clone_size: .; cdr3_aa: CASSRETQYF; cdr3_nt: TGTGCCAGTAGTAGGGAGACCCAGTACTTC
d_call: .; j_call: TRBJ2-1; cdr3_length: 14; v_call: TRBV5-4; clone_size: .; cdr3_aa: CASSYQRRVNEQFF; cdr3_nt: TGTGCCAGCAGCTACCAAAGACGGGTCAATGAGCAGTTCTTC
d_call: TRBD2; j_call: TRBJ2-3; cdr3_length: 18; v_call: TRBV9; clone_size: .; cdr3_aa: CASSSRGTSGTSTDTQYF; cdr3_nt: TGTGCCAGCAGCTCTCGGGGGACTAGCGGGACTTCCACAGATACGCAGTATTTT
d_call: .; j_call: TRBJ1-2; cdr3_length: 14; v_call: TRBV6-1; clone_size: .; cdr3_aa: CASSTQFYSYGYTF; cdr3_nt: TGTGCCAGCAGTACTCAGTTCTACTCCTATGGCTACACCTTC
d_call: .; j_call: TRBJ2-7; cdr3_length: 14; v_call: TRBV5-1; clone_size: once; cdr3_aa: CASSFGADPYEQYF; cdr3_nt: TGCGCCAGCAGCTTCGGGGCGGACCCCTACGAGCAGTACTTC
d_call: .; j_call: TRBJ1-6; cdr3_length: 16; v_call: TRBV6-5; clone_size: once; cdr3_aa: CASSLTGSSYNSPLHF; cdr3_nt: TGTGCCAGCAGTTTAACAGGGAGCTCCTATAATTCACCCCTCCACTTT
d_call: TRBD1; j_call: TRBJ2-7; cdr3_length: 14; v_call: TRBV16; clone_size: .; cdr3_aa: CASSQGTGAHEQYF; cdr3_nt: TGTGCCAGCAGCCAAGGGACAGGGGCTCACGAGCAGTACTTC
d_call: TRBD1; j_call: TRBJ1-6; cdr3_length: 12; v_call: TRBV30; clone_size: once; cdr3_aa: CAHGQGTSPLHF; cdr3_nt: TGTGCCCACGGACAGGGAACTTCACCCCTCCACTTT
d_call: .; j_call: TRBJ1-1; cdr3_length: 17; v_call: TRBV7-8; clone_size: .; cdr3_aa: CASSLVSGRTLNTEAFF; cdr3_nt: TGTGCCAGCAGCTTAGTATCCGGCAGGACCCTGAACACTGAAGCTTTCTTT
d_call: .; j_call: TRBJ2-7; cdr3_length: 17; v_call: TRBV6-7; clone_size: .; cdr3_aa: CASSPPPSPGADYEQYF; cdr3_nt: TGTGCCAGCAGTCCACCGCCCTCCCCAGGGGCCGACTACGAGCAGTACTTC
d_call: .; j_call: TRBJ2-5; cdr3_length: 15; v_call: TRBV2; clone_size: once; cdr3_aa: CASSEQAGGSETQYF; cdr3_nt: TGTGCCAGCAGTGAACAGGCAGGGGGGTCAGAGACCCAGTACTTC
d_call: .; j_call: TRBJ1-1; cdr3_length: 15; v_call: TRBV27; clone_size: once; cdr3_aa: CASTSRASRHTEAFF; cdr3_nt: TGTGCCAGCACTTCCCGGGCCTCCCGGCACACTGAAGCTTTCTTT
d_call: .; j_call: TRBJ2-5; cdr3_length: 13; v_call: TRBV27; clone_size: .; cdr3_aa: CASSFRLQETQYF; cdr3_nt: TGTGCCAGCAGTTTCCGGCTCCAAGAGACCCAGTACTTC
d_call: .; j_call: TRBJ2-6; cdr3_length: 18; v_call: TRBV19; clone_size: .; cdr3_aa: CASRDQGDWLDGANVLTF; cdr3_nt: TGTGCCAGTAGGGATCAAGGGGACTGGTTGGACGGGGCCAACGTCCTGACTTTC
d_call: .; j_call: TRBJ2-7; cdr3_length: 14; v_call: TRBV7-9; clone_size: .; cdr3_aa: CASSLGSQGYEQYF; cdr3_nt: TGTGCCAGCAGCTTAGGTTCGCAGGGGTACGAGCAGTACTTC
d_call: .; j_call: TRBJ2-7; cdr3_length: 18; v_call: TRBV4-1; clone_size: once; cdr3_aa: CASSQATAGLTGAHEQYF; cdr3_nt: TGCGCCAGCAGCCAGGCTACCGCGGGTCTCACGGGAGCCCACGAGCAGTACTTC